Listed below are T cell receptor beta chains from one sample, sequenced in a study of T cell responses to AZD1222 COVID-19 vaccine. Measured with immunoSEQ multiplex PCR; TCRdb has only the in-frame clones, and not every one. The sample consists of approximately 160,000 clones, about 90% of them appearing once. Material: peripheral blood, obtained 28 days after the second AZD1222 dose. The receptors were gathered from an adult who received the AZD1222 COVID-19 vaccine. Each CDR3 is given with its conserved first and last residue. Not all rows give a size; the values are once, few, many and, for expanded clones, a class.

clone_size: NA; j_call: TRBJ1-6; v_call: TRBV6-5; cdr3_aa: CASSTTGERYSPLHF
clone_size: NA; j_call: TRBJ1-4; v_call: TRBV6-5; cdr3_aa: CASSYSQEGEKLFF
clone_size: once; j_call: TRBJ2-6; v_call: TRBV3-1/TRBV3-2; cdr3_aa: CASSGPADRRFNVLTF
clone_size: NA; j_call: TRBJ2-2; v_call: TRBV30; cdr3_aa: CAWRGPGLASGELFF
clone_size: NA; j_call: TRBJ2-7; v_call: TRBV6-5; cdr3_aa: CASSYGGNYEQYF
clone_size: NA; j_call: TRBJ1-6; v_call: TRBV27; cdr3_aa: CASSLDRGYSPLHF
clone_size: NA; j_call: TRBJ2-3; v_call: TRBV5-1; cdr3_aa: CASSLGQNTDTQYF
clone_size: NA; j_call: TRBJ1-3; v_call: TRBV7-9; cdr3_aa: CASSSGTGRNWGNTIYF
clone_size: NA; j_call: TRBJ1-1; v_call: TRBV5-4; cdr3_aa: CASSFGGGTEAFF
clone_size: few; j_call: TRBJ1-5; v_call: TRBV7-8; cdr3_aa: CASSLYGPLNQPQHF
clone_size: NA; j_call: TRBJ1-6; v_call: TRBV27; cdr3_aa: CASRPGHGLYNSPLHF
clone_size: NA; j_call: TRBJ2-3; v_call: TRBV7-9; cdr3_aa: CASSLSGGTDTQYF
clone_size: NA; j_call: TRBJ1-1; v_call: TRBV5-8; cdr3_aa: CASSLIGANTEAFF
clone_size: NA; j_call: TRBJ2-2; v_call: TRBV6-5; cdr3_aa: CASRDRAYTGELFF
clone_size: NA; j_call: TRBJ1-6; v_call: TRBV5-1; cdr3_aa: CASSRQGYNSPLHF
clone_size: NA; j_call: TRBJ1-5; v_call: TRBV23-1; cdr3_aa: CASSQSTYRVDSNQPQHF
clone_size: NA; j_call: TRBJ2-5; v_call: TRBV15; cdr3_aa: CATSRDTSQETQYF
clone_size: NA; j_call: TRBJ1-1; v_call: TRBV7-2; cdr3_aa: CASSSLMAEAFF
clone_size: NA; j_call: TRBJ1-5; v_call: TRBV4-1; cdr3_aa: CASSQGDLQPQHF
clone_size: NA; j_call: TRBJ2-5; v_call: TRBV13; cdr3_aa: CASSPVFGQETQYF
clone_size: NA; j_call: TRBJ2-5; v_call: TRBV12-3/TRBV12-4; cdr3_aa: CASRSDREETQYF
clone_size: NA; j_call: TRBJ1-1; v_call: TRBV2; cdr3_aa: CASSATGHTEAFF
clone_size: NA; j_call: TRBJ1-1; v_call: TRBV3-1/TRBV3-2; cdr3_aa: CASSQPGSGTEAFF
clone_size: NA; j_call: TRBJ2-3; v_call: TRBV10-3; cdr3_aa: CAISERQGTDTQYF
clone_size: NA; j_call: TRBJ2-7; v_call: TRBV7-2; cdr3_aa: CASSVDRGSYEQYF
clone_size: NA; j_call: TRBJ1-5; v_call: TRBV6-1; cdr3_aa: CASSEEGGNQPQHF
clone_size: NA; j_call: TRBJ1-2; v_call: TRBV29-1; cdr3_aa: CSVGGGVNTNYGYTF
clone_size: NA; j_call: TRBJ1-5; v_call: TRBV20-1; cdr3_aa: CSASPGTGAGQPQHF
clone_size: once; j_call: TRBJ2-2; v_call: TRBV9; cdr3_aa: CASSVAPGELFF
clone_size: NA; j_call: TRBJ2-1; v_call: TRBV6-5; cdr3_aa: CASSPGFSSYNEQFF
clone_size: NA; j_call: TRBJ2-1; v_call: TRBV9; cdr3_aa: CASSVGKGRIDEQFF
clone_size: NA; j_call: TRBJ2-7; v_call: TRBV10-2; cdr3_aa: CASSESGIGGNDYEQYF
clone_size: NA; j_call: TRBJ1-2; v_call: TRBV11-2; cdr3_aa: CASSFGHGYTF
clone_size: NA; j_call: TRBJ2-5; v_call: TRBV19; cdr3_aa: CASSMGRQETQYF
clone_size: NA; j_call: TRBJ2-7; v_call: TRBV5-1; cdr3_aa: CASSYGQGSGYEQYF
clone_size: NA; j_call: TRBJ2-7; v_call: TRBV11-2; cdr3_aa: CASSLGQPGSYEQYF
clone_size: NA; j_call: TRBJ2-1; v_call: TRBV9; cdr3_aa: CASNQADRTDEQFF
clone_size: NA; j_call: TRBJ2-2; v_call: TRBV6-5; cdr3_aa: CASSYNARNTGELFF
clone_size: NA; j_call: TRBJ1-6; v_call: TRBV19; cdr3_aa: CASSIPGQNSPLHF
clone_size: NA; j_call: TRBJ1-4; v_call: TRBV19; cdr3_aa: CASSIFGASNEKLFF
clone_size: NA; j_call: TRBJ2-3; v_call: TRBV11-2; cdr3_aa: CASSARTTDTQYF
clone_size: NA; j_call: TRBJ1-2; v_call: TRBV19; cdr3_aa: CASSIQGRLYGYTF
clone_size: NA; j_call: TRBJ1-1; v_call: TRBV27; cdr3_aa: CASSQIRISELGNTEAFF
clone_size: NA; j_call: TRBJ1-4; v_call: TRBV15; cdr3_aa: CATSRDGRSPEKLFF
clone_size: NA; j_call: TRBJ1-2; v_call: TRBV13; cdr3_aa: CASSLQGQGFLRGYTF